A single sample is the source of the 25 T cell receptor beta chains below, sequenced in a study of blood T cell repertoires in COVID-19. Profiling relied on immunoSEQ multiplex PCR, and the TCRdb table lists in-frame clones only, not all of them. The table has about 110,000 clones, 72% seen once. The source material was peripheral blood. These receptors all stem from a woman aged 55-70 years with acute or convalescent COVID-19.

The J gene is TRBJ1-2, the V gene TRBV6-1, with D possibly matching TRBD1 (5 bases). Trimming stripped 3 bases from V and 0 bases from J, with 11 bases between. Germline CDR1 is MNHNS and CDR2 is SASEGT. The length of the CDR3 is 15 residues. The CDR3 protein is CASSDRGAANYGYTF. DNA of the CDR3: TGTGCCAGCAGTGACCGTGGGGCCGCTAACTATGGCTACACCTTC.

V and J are TRBV25-1 and TRBJ1-1; TRBD1 might be the D (5 bases). Trimming stripped 8 bases from V and 0 bases from J, with 10 bases between. The CDR3 totals 13 residues. Germline CDR1 is MGHDK and CDR2 is SYGVNS. CDR3 DNA: TGTGCCAGCGGGGCCGGACTGAACACTGAAGCTTTCTTT. It yields the protein CASGAGLNTEAFF.

This chain uses TRBV4-2 with TRBJ2-3; TRBD1 might be the D (5 bases). Germline V lookup: CDR1 LGHNA, CDR2 YNFKEQ. Trimming shortened V by 0 bases and J by 6 bases, and 16 bases separated the two germline ends. This CDR3 spans 16 amino acids. The CDR3 bases are TGTGCCAGCAGCCAAGATCTCATGGCTAGGGGTGATACGCAGTATTTT. Its protein product is CASSQDLMARGDTQYF.

The CDR3 sequence is CSVTQGGAEAFF. The CDR3 DNA reads TGCAGCGTCACACAGGGCGGCGCTGAAGCTTTCTTT. V usage is TRBV29-1 and J usage is TRBJ1-1; D perhaps matches TRBD1 (6 bases). The CDR3 consists of 12 residues. The V gene's germline CDR1 is SQVTM and CDR2 ANQGSEA. The V end lost 6 bases, the J end lost 6 bases, and 14 bases lay between the germline ends.

CDR3: CASSQESYRSAGGFTDTQYF. The DNA for the CDR3 is TGCGCCAGCAGCCAAGAATCGTATAGGTCAGCGGGAGGTTTCACAGATACGCAGTATTTT. The gene calls are TRBV4-3 and TRBJ2-3; 9 bases map to TRBD2. With 0 bases clipped from V and 2 bases from J, the junction kept 15 bases outside the gene matches. CDR3 length: 20 amino acids. Germline lookup yields CDR1 LGHNA and CDR2 YSLEER.

The chain recombines TRBV24-1 with TRBJ2-5; 9 bases fit TRBD1. The trim removed 3 bases at V and 1 base at J, leaving 5 bases unmatched. CDR3 length: 16 residues. Germline-derived CDR1 and CDR2 are KGHDR and SFDVKD. The DNA of the CDR3 is TGTGCCACCAGTGATGGGACAGGGCGTCCCCAAGAGACCCAGTACTTC. This gives the protein CATSDGTGRPQETQYF.

The gene calls are TRBV29-1 and TRBJ2-7, with 7 bases fitting TRBD2. Germline values: CDR1 SQVTM, CDR2 ANQGSEA. The V segment lost 0 bases and the J segment 3 bases; nucleotides outside the gene matches: 2. The CDR3 is 13 amino acids. The CDR3 sequence: CSVEDSSGYEQYF. The CDR3 nucleotides are TGCAGCGTTGAAGACTCTAGCGGCTACGAGCAGTACTTC.

The chain carries TRBV27 and TRBJ2-2; TRBD2 aligns across 13 bases. The junction had 5 bases not matched to a gene; V was cut back by 2 bases and J by 5 bases. Per germline, CDR1 MNHEY and CDR2 SMNVEV (reference sequence). This CDR3 has 17 residues. DNA for the CDR3: TGTGCCAGCAGTTTACGGACTAGCGGGGGTGGGACCGGGGAGCTGTTTTTT. Translation gives CASSLRTSGGGTGELFF.

The genes are TRBV29-1 and TRBJ2-7; 8 bases line up with TRBD1. The CDR3 has 13 residues. Germline assignment: CDR1 SQVTM and CDR2 ANQGSEA. With V trimmed by 7 bases and J by 1 base, 6 bases remained unmatched. In nucleotides, the CDR3 is TGCAGCGGGGTCGGGACAGGTTCCTACGAGCAGTACTTC. Translated: CSGVGTGSYEQYF.

In regard to this clone: The sample has other DNA sequences that encode this CDR3 too. The chain couples TRBV18 to TRBJ1-2; D remains unclear. CDR1 and CDR2 (germline): KGHSH, LQKENI. The CDR3 has 14 amino acids. V lost 2 bases and J 2 bases, leaving 9 bases between the germline ends. CDR3 loop: CASSPSGGNYGYTF. The CDR3 nucleotides are TGTGCCAGCTCACCATCGGGAGGGAACTATGGCTACACCTTC.

The chain is built from TRBV30 and TRBJ1-3, with D possibly being TRBD1 (6 bases). The CDR3 totals 15 residues. The germline CDR1 and CDR2 sequences are GTSNPN and SVGIG (reference sequence). The V end lost 3 bases, the J end lost 1 base, and 13 bases lay between the germline ends. CDR3 bases: TGTGCCTGGAGAGACAGGATGGGTTCTGGAAACACCATATATTTT. It yields the protein CAWRDRMGSGNTIYF.

The chain links TRBV18 to TRBJ1-1, with D maybe TRBD1 (6 bases). The V gene lost 3 bases and the J gene lost 10 bases, with 15 bases spanning the gap. The germline CDR1 and CDR2 sequences are KGHSH and LQKENI. CDR3 size: 13 residues. CDR3 loop: CASSPDKLRGAFF. DNA for the CDR3: TGTGCCAGCTCACCCGACAAGCTCAGGGGAGCTTTCTTT.

This clone turned up a few times. The chain links TRBV12-5 to TRBJ2-1; D uncertain. V was clipped by 5 bases and J by 3 bases, with 11 bases between them. The CDR3 extends over 14 amino acids. Germline-derived CDR1 and CDR2 are LGHNT and FRNRAP. The CDR3 spells CASGTTTLYNEQFF. CDR3 sequence (DNA): TGTGCTAGTGGTACAACTACCCTCTACAATGAGCAGTTCTTC. Looking up the rest from reference TRBV12-5 and TRBJ2-1 gives the full variable domain: DARVTQTPRHKVTEMGQEVTMRCQPILGHNTVFWYRQTMMQGLELLAYFRNRAPLDDSGMPKDRFSAEMPDATLATLKIQPSEPRDSAVYFCASGTTTLYNEQFFGPGTRLTVL.

This clone was counted once. The rearrangement links TRBV4-1 to TRBJ1-5; D perhaps matches TRBD1 (6 bases). Germline V gene data show CDR1 as MGHRA and CDR2 as YSYEKL. The CDR3 is made up of 15 amino acids. The V gene lost 3 bases and the J gene lost 3 bases, with 12 bases spanning the gap. The CDR3 sequence: CASSHQTGINQPQHF. The DNA for the CDR3 is TGCGCCAGCAGCCACCAGACAGGAATCAATCAGCCCCAGCATTTT.

The rearrangement links TRBV3-1 (or the pseudogene TRBV3-2) to TRBJ1-2; perhaps TRBD1 as D (5 bases). The length of the CDR3 is 17 residues. The germline CDR1 and CDR2 sequences are LGHDT and YNNKEL (reference sequence). V dropped 0 bases and J dropped 0 bases, with 14 bases sitting between them. CDR3 coding DNA: TGTGCCAGCAGCCAAGAAATGGCAGGGTTAGCTAACTATGGCTACACCTTC. Encoded protein: CASSQEMAGLANYGYTF.

The chain has TRBV10-3 and TRBJ2-1, with 12 bases aligning to TRBD2. Germline CDR1 and CDR2: ENHRY and SYGVKD. This CDR3 is built from 16 residues. V shed 2 bases and J 10 bases; nucleotides not matched to a gene: 9. CDR3 residues: CAISERLAGGPEEQFF. The CDR3 bases are TGTGCCATCAGTGAGAGGCTAGCGGGGGGGCCGGAGGAGCAGTTCTTC.

The genes are TRBV6-5 and TRBJ1-1; D uncertain. Germline V gene sequence: CDR1 MNHEY, CDR2 SVGAGI. Trimming left V 2 bases short and J 2 bases short, with 9 bases between. The CDR3 totals 14 residues. This CDR3 reads CASSYLGSNTEAFF. In DNA form, the CDR3 reads TGTGCCAGCAGTTACCTTGGCTCTAACACTGAAGCTTTCTTT.

This clone was counted once. CDR3 residues: CASSYRQGAVQPQHF. CDR3 DNA sequence: TGTGCCAGCAGTTACCGGCAGGGGGCTGTTCAGCCCCAGCATTTT. The rearrangement joins TRBV6-2 or TRBV6-3 to TRBJ1-5; 8 nucleotides agree with TRBD1. V was pared by 2 bases and J by 6 bases, with 6 bases of the junction left unmatched. Per the germline V gene, CDR1 is MNHEY and CDR2 is SVGEGT. The length of the CDR3 is 15 residues.

This clone was seen just once. The genes are TRBV30 and TRBJ2-3, with 7 bases lining up with TRBD1. Trimming removed 0 bases from V and 3 bases from J; junction bases left unmatched: 9. Looked up from germline, CDR1 is GTSNPN and CDR2 is SVGIG (reference sequence). The CDR3 consists of 16 residues. CDR3 DNA sequence: TGTGCCTGGAGTGTACTGAAGGGGGCTAGGACAGATACGCAGTATTTT. Its protein product is CAWSVLKGARTDTQYF.

In its sample, this clone was seen many times. The chain has TRBV6-1 and TRBJ1-5; a weak D match, TRBD1 (6 bases). Between the trimmed V and J ends, which lost 1 base and 0 bases, there was a span of 13 bases. CDR1 is MNHNS, CDR2 SASEGT, per germline. The CDR3 contains 17 residues. The CDR3 bases are TGTGCCAGCAGTGAAGGGTGGACAGTGATTAGCAATCAGCCCCAGCATTTT. Translation: CASSEGWTVISNQPQHF.

This chain connects TRBV3-1 (or the pseudogene TRBV3-2) to TRBJ1-2; weak D call: TRBD1 (6 bases). The CDR3 has 14 amino acids. Trimming took 0 bases from V and 6 from J, leaving 11 bases between them. Per the germline V gene, CDR1 is LGHDT and CDR2 is YNNKEL (reference sequence). The CDR3 here is CASSQDTGSHGYTF. The CDR3 nucleotides read TGTGCCAGCAGCCAAGATACAGGGAGCCATGGCTACACCTTC.

CDR3 loop: CASSAATRGNTIYF. Written as DNA, the CDR3 is TGTGCCAGCAGCGCCGCGACACGAGGAAACACCATATATTTT. The chain uses TRBV6-2 or TRBV6-3 and TRBJ1-3; D uncertain. Trimming took off 6 bases at V and 4 bases at J, with 13 bases between the two ends. The CDR3 runs to 14 residues. Germline values: CDR1 MNHEY, CDR2 SVGEGT.

This chain joins TRBV30 and TRBJ1-2; TRBD1 is a possible D gene (5 bases). The CDR3 sequence is 11 residues long. V was clipped by 3 bases and J by 5 bases, with 7 bases between them. Germline-derived CDR1 and CDR2 are GTSNPN and SVGIG (reference sequence). Written as DNA, the CDR3 is TGTGCCTGGAGCCAGGGTTATGGCTACACCTTC. Its translation: CAWSQGYGYTF.

The rearrangement joins TRBV7-2 to TRBJ1-5; 7 nucleotides match TRBD1. V lost 1 base to trimming and J lost 1 base; unmatched junction nucleotides: 4. The CDR3 spans 16 residues. Germline values: CDR1 SGHTA, CDR2 FQGNSA. CDR3 sequence: CASSLVGQTSNQPQHF. The CDR3 DNA reads TGTGCCAGCAGCTTAGTGGGACAGACCAGCAATCAGCCCCAGCATTTT.

This chain links TRBV6-2 or TRBV6-3 with TRBJ1-5; D gene unclear. Per germline, CDR1 MNHEY and CDR2 SVGEGT. This CDR3 contains 15 residues. The V end was cut by 0 bases, the J end by 5 bases, with 11 bases between. The DNA for the CDR3 is TGTGCCAGCAGTTACTCGGGCAGTCCCTATCAGCCCCAGCATTTT. Translated, it gives CASSYSGSPYQPQHF.